This T cell receptor beta chain was documented in a study of blood T cell repertoires in COVID-19. Study-level information: Sources were T cells, B-cell-depleted T cells, or PBMCs; the material itself was cDNA or gDNA.

With 8 bases clipped from V and 7 bases from J, the junction kept 6 bases outside the gene matches. This CDR3 has 13 amino acids. CDR1 is MDHEN, CDR2 SYDVKM, per germline. This table comes from immunoSEQ multiplex PCR, and its TCRdb copy is limited to in-frame clones, with some not included. The data hold around 160,000 clones, with approximately 90% observed a single time. The sequencing sample was made of peripheral blood. The TCR sequence derives from a young man with COVID-19, enrolled during active disease. V and J are TRBV28 and TRBJ2-7, with 12 bases that match TRBD2. The CDR3 reads CASLAGGLGEQYF. The CDR3 DNA reads TGTGCCAGCCTAGCGGGAGGGTTGGGGGAGCAGTACTTC. The variable domain in full, with the rest retrieved from reference TRBV28 and TRBJ2-7, is DVKVTQSSRYLVKRTGEKVFLECVQDMDHENMFWYRQDPGLGLRLIYFSYDVKMKEKGDIPEGYSVSREKKERFSLILESASTNQTSMYLCASLAGGLGEQYFGPGTRLTVT.